One T cell receptor beta chain is described in this entry. This sample was included in a study of CD8 T cells in Susac syndrome. It was with random hexamers that roughly 0.5 to 1 ug RNA was reverse transcribed. TCRdb re-derived calls from the immunoSEQ multiplex PCR reads in MiXCR, one entry per CDR3 protein. Of more than 100,000 distinct CDR3 sequences detected, around 96% appear once; the ten largest clones hold more than 0.095%. The CDR3 spans 13 residues. V was shortened by 2 bases and J by 6 bases, with 11 bases between the two germline ends. The sequenced sample consisted of CD4+ T cells from PBMCs. This chain connects TRBV12-3 or TRBV12-4 to TRBJ2-7; no clear D gene. This receptor was identified in a human donor in good health. Written as DNA, the CDR3 is TGTGCCAGCAGTTTATACCCCTACGGCGAGCAGTACTTC. Translated: CASSLYPYGEQYF.